This entry describes one T cell receptor beta chain. Its target is unknown. Produced via immunoSEQ multiplex PCR; TCRdb's table is partial and in-frame only. Of under 13,000 clones detected, around 74% appear once; the ten largest clones hold around 38%. Germline lookup yields CDR1 SGHVS and CDR2 FQNEAQ. CDR3 length equals 15 residues. Trimming stripped 2 bases from V and 6 bases from J, with 16 bases between. This specimen belongs to a study of OX40 agonist ivuxolimab in advanced cancers. Study summary: Subjects had a mean age of roughly 60 years, with a range of 23 to 79; 82.7% were male. Three patients, one with hepatocellular carcinoma and two with cutaneous melanoma, responded partially.

Study-wide points: On average, a greater number of expanded clones characterised CD8+ T cells relative to CD4+.

This chain connects TRBV7-8 to TRBJ1-1; no reliable D call. This material consisted of CD4+ or CD8+ T cells sorted from blood, taken in a trial of the OX40 agonist ivuxolimab. This clonotype originated in an adult with an advanced solid tumor such as melanoma, head and neck, liver or kidney cancer. CDR3 coding DNA: TGTGCCAGCAGCTTAACTCAGGACGGATTTGCTGAAGCTTTCTTT. Amino acids: CASSLTQDGFAEAFF.